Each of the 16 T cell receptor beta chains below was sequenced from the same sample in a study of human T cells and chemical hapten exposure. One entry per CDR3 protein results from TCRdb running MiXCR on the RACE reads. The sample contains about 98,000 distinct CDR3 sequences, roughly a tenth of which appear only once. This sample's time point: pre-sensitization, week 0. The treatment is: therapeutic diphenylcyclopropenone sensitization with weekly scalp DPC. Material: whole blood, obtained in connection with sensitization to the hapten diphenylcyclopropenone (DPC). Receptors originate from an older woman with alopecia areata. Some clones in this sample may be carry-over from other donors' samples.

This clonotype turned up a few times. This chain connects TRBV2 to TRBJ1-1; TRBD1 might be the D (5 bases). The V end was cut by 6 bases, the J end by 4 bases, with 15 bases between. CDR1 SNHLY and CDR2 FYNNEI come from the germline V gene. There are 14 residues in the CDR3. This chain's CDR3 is CASSANSGGTEAFF. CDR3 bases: TGTGCCAGCAGCGCGAACTCTGGGGGCACTGAAGCTTTCTTT.

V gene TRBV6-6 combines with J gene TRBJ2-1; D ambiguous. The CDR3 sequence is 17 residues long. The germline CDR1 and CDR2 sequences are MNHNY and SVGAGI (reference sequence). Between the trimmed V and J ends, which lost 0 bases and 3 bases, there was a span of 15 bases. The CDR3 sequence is CASSYSSPFGVYNEQFF. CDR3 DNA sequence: TGTGCCAGCAGTTACTCGAGCCCATTTGGGGTCTACAATGAGCAGTTCTTC.

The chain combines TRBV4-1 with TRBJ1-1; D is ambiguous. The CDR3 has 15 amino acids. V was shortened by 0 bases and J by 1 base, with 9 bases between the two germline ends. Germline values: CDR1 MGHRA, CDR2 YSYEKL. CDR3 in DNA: TGCGCCAGCAGCCAAGAAGGACGGACGAACACTGAAGCTTTCTTT. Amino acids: CASSQEGRTNTEAFF.

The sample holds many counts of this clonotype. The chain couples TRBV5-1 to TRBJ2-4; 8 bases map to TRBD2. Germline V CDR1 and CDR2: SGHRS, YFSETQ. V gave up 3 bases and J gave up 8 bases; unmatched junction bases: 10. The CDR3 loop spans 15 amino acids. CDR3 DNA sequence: TGCGCCAGCAGCTCTGACCCCCGGGGGGGGGACATTCAGTACTTC. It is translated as CASSSDPRGGDIQYF.

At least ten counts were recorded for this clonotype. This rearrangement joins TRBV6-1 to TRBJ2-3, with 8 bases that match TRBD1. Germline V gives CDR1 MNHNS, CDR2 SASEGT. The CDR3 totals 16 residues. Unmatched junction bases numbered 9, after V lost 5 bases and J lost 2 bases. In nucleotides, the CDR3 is TGTGCCAGCAGTCTTTGGGTTCAGGGGGCCACAGATACGCAGTATTTT. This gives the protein CASSLWVQGATDTQYF.

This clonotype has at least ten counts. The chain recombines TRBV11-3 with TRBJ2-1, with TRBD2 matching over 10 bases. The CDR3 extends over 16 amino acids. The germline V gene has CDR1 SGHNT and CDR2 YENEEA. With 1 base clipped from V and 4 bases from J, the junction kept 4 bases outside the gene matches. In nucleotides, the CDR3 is TGTGCCAGCAGCTTAGGGGCTAGCGGGAGTTACAATGAGCAGTTCTTC. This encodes CASSLGASGSYNEQFF.

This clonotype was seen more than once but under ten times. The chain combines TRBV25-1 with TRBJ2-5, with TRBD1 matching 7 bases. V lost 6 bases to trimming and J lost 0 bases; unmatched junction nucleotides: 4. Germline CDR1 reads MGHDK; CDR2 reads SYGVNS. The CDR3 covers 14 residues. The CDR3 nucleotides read TGTGCCAGCAGCATGGGACAGTACCAAGAGACCCAGTACTTC. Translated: CASSMGQYQETQYF.

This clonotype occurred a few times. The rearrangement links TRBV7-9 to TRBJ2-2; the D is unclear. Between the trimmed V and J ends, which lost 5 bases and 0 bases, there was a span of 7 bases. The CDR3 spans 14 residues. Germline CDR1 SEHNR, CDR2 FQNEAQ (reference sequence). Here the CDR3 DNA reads TGTGCCAGCAGCCTGCGGACGAACACCGGGGAGCTGTTTTTT. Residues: CASSLRTNTGELFF.

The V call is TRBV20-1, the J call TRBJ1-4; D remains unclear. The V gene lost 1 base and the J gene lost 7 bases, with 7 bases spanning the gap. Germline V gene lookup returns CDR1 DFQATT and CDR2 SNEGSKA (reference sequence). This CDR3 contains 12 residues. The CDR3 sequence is CSARALGEKLFF. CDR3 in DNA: TGCAGTGCTAGAGCCCTGGGTGAAAAACTGTTTTTT.

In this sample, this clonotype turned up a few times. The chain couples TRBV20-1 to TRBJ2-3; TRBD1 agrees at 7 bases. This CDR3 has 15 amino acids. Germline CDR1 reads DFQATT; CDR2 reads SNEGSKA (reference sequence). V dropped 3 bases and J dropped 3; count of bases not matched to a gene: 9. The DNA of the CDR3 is TGCAGTGCTAGTTTTGCCAGGGGGTATACAGATACGCAGTATTTT. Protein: CSASFARGYTDTQYF.

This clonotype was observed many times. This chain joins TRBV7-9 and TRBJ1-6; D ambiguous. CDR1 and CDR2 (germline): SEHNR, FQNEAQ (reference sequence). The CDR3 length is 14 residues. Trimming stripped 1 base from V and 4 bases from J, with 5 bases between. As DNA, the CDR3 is TGTGCCAGCAGCTTAGAACGGTATAATTCACCCCTCCACTTT. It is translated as CASSLERYNSPLHF.

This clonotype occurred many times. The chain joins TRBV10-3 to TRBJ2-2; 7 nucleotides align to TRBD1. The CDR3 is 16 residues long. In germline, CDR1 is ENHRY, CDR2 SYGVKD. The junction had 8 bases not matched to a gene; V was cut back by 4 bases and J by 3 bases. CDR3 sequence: CAISGRQGTDTGELFF. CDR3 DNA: TGTGCCATCAGTGGTCGACAGGGAACGGACACCGGGGAGCTGTTTTTT.

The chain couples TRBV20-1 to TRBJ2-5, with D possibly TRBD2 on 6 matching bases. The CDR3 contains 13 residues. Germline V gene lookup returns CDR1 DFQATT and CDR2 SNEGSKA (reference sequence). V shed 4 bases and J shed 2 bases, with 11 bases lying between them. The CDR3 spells CSAKIGSQETQYF. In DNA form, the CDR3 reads TGCAGTGCTAAGATCGGGAGTCAAGAGACCCAGTACTTC.

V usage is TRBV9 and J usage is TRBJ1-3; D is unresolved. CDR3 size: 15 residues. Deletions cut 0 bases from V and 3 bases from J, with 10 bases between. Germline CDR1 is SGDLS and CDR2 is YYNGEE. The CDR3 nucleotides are TGTGCCAGCAGCGTAGGGGCTCAAATTGGAAACACCATATATTTT. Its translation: CASSVGAQIGNTIYF.

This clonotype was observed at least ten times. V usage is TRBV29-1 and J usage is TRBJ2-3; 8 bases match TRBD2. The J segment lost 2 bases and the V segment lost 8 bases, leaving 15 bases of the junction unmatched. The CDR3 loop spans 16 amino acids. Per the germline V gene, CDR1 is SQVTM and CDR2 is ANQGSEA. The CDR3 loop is CSLRTAPGGVTDTQYF. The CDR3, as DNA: TGCAGCCTCCGAACCGCCCCGGGGGGGGTCACAGATACGCAGTATTTT.

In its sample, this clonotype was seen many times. The CDR3 DNA is TGCAGTGCTCCGGACCGGGGGGGAGAGACCCAGTACTTC. It translates to CSAPDRGGETQYF. The chain is built from TRBV20-1 and TRBJ2-5; 8 bases are shared with TRBD2. Germline V gene sequence: CDR1 DFQATT, CDR2 SNEGSKA (reference sequence). The CDR3 spans 13 residues. Germline trimming cut 5 bases from V and 4 bases from J; bases unmatched to any gene: 6.